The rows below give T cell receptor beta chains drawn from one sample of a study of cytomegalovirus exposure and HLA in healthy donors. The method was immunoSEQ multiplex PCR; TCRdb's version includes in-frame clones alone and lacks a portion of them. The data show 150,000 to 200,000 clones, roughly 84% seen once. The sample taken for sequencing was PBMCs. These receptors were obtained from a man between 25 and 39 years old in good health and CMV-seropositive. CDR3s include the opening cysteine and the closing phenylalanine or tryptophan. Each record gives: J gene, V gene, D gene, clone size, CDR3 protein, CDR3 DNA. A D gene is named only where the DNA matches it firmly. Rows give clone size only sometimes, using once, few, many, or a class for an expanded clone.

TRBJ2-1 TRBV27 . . CASKSSLYNEQFF TGTGCCAGCAAAAGTTCACTCTACAATGAGCAGTTCTTC
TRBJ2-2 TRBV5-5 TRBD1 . CASSLMTGPLSGELFF TGTGCCAGCAGCTTAATGACAGGGCCCCTCTCCGGGGAGCTGTTTTTT
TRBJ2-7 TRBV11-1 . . CASSPKEGRYEQYF TGTGCCAGCAGCCCCAAGGAGGGCCGGTACGAGCAGTACTTC
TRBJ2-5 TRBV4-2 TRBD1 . CASSQHRGRQETQYF TGTGCCAGCAGCCAGCACAGGGGGCGCCAAGAGACCCAGTACTTC
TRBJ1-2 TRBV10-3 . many CAISESQGIYGYTF TGTGCCATCAGTGAGTCCCAGGGGATCTATGGCTACACCTTC
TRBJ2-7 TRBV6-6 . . CASTQGGRSGHYEQYF TGTGCCAGCACCCAGGGGGGAAGAAGTGGGCACTACGAGCAGTACTTC
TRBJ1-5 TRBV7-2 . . CASSLVGGSNQPQHF TGTGCCAGCAGCTTAGTCGGGGGGAGCAATCAGCCCCAGCATTTT
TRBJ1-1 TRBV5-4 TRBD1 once CASREGAGYTEAFF TGTGCCAGCAGGGAGGGGGCAGGGTACACTGAAGCTTTCTTT
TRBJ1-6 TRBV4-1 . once CASSQDLTGWVEPLHF TGCGCCAGCAGCCAAGATCTAACAGGCTGGGTGGAACCCCTCCACTTT
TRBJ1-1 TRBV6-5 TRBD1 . CASSPQGRMNTEAFF TGTGCCAGCAGTCCACAGGGGCGCATGAACACTGAAGCTTTCTTT
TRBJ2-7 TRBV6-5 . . CASSRKRDYEQYF TGTGCCAGCAGTCGTAAACGGGACTACGAGCAGTACTTC
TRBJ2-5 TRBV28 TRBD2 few CASSFPSGGLETQYF TGTGCCAGCAGTTTCCCTAGCGGGGGCTTAGAGACCCAGTACTTC
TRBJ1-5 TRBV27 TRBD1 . CASSPQGQSNQPQHF TGTGCCAGCAGTCCTCAGGGACAGAGCAATCAGCCCCAGCATTTT
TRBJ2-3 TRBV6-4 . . CASSRVTGDTQYF TGTGCCAGCAGTCGGGTCACGGGGGATACGCAGTATTTT
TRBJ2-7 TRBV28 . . CASWGPLSEQYF TGTGCCAGCTGGGGGCCGCTTTCCGAGCAGTACTTC
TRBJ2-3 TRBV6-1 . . CASSARALSLFSTDTQYF TGTGCCAGCAGTGCCAGGGCCCTCAGTTTATTTAGCACAGATACGCAGTATTTT
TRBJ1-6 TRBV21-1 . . CASRKTGSYNSPLHF TGTGCCAGCAGAAAGACAGGGTCCTATAATTCACCCCTCCACTTT
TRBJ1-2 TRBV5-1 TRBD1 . CASSLERGTGTSRGYTF TGCGCCAGCAGCTTGGAGCGCGGGACAGGAACGTCGCGAGGCTACACCTTC
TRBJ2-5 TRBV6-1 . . CASSEAPVETQYF TGTGCCAGCAGTGAAGCCCCCGTGGAGACCCAGTACTTC
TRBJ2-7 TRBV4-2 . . CASSQDISGTTSYEQYF TGTGCCAGCAGCCAAGATATCAGCGGGACAACCTCCTACGAGCAGTACTTC
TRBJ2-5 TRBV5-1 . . CASSYGRGLIRETQYF TGCGCCAGCAGCTATGGTCGGGGTTTGATTAGGGAGACCCAGTACTTC
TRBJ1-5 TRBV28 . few CASSLGLTGQPQHF TGTGCCAGCAGTTTGGGACTAACAGGTCAGCCCCAGCATTTT
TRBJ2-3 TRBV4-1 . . CASSVRPIGGGDTDTQYF TGCGCCAGCAGCGTAAGGCCAATAGGCGGAGGTGACACAGATACGCAGTATTTT